This T cell receptor (beta chain) was captured by sequencing in a study of Graves' ophthalmopathy and Graves' hyperthyroidism. The V and J ends lost 8 bases and 1 base, in that order; junction bases with no gene match: 4. The CDR3 runs to 14 residues. This clonotype was found a few times. Antigen specificity is unknown. Findings and limits, study-wide: A model built from 13 signatures distinguished ophthalmopathy from stable hyperthyroidism with about 86% sensitivity and about 81% specificity.

RNA transcripts were the source from which TCR beta CDR3 regions were amplified. A first-round RT-PCR used HTBI primers, followed by a second-round multiplex PCR. Each CDR3 protein gets one entry after TCRdb re-called the multiplex PCR reads with MiXCR. The sample carries about 550,000 distinct CDR3 sequences, about 40% recorded once. The rearrangement links TRBV12-3 or TRBV12-4 to TRBJ2-2, with 7 positions matching TRBD2. This clonotype was obtained from an adult man with Graves' hyperthyroidism. The sequenced sample was peripheral blood or thyroid tissue (not recorded which). The CDR3 region is CASGLAVNTGELFF. The CDR3 bases are TGTGCCAGCGGGCTAGCGGTGAACACCGGGGAGCTGTTTTTT.